The T cell receptor (beta chain) described here comes from a study of blood T cell repertoires in COVID-19. Assay used: immunoSEQ multiplex PCR; TCRdb lists only in-frame clones, some missing. The data show more than 200,000 clones, more than 75% seen once. The germline CDR1 and CDR2 sequences are MGHRA and YSYEKL. J lost 10 bases, V lost 4 bases, and 10 bases had no gene match. The CDR3 length is 15 residues. The TCR comes from a woman aged 45 to 65 who had recovered from COVID-19. The gene calls are TRBV4-1 and TRBJ2-1; 10 bases align to TRBD2. Sequencing used PBMCs or T cells enriched from blood (not recorded which). As DNA, the CDR3 is TGCGCCAGCAGCCTGGGAGCGGGAGGGCCCGGCGAGCAGTTCTTC. Amino acid sequence: CASSLGAGGPGEQFF.